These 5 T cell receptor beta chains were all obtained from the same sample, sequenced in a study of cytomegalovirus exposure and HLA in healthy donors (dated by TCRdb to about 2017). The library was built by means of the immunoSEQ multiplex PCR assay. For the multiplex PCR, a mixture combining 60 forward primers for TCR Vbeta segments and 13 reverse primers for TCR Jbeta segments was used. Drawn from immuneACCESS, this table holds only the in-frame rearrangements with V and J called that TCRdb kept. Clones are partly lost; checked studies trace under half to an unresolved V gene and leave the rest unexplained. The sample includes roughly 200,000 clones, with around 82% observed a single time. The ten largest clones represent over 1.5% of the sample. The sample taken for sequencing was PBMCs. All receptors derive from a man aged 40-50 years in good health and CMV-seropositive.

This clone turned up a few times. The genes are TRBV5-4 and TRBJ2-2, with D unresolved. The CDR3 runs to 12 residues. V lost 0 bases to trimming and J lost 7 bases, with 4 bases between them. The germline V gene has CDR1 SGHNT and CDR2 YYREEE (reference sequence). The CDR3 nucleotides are TGTGCCAGCAGCTTGGATTACGGGGAGCTGTTTTTT. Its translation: CASSLDYGELFF.

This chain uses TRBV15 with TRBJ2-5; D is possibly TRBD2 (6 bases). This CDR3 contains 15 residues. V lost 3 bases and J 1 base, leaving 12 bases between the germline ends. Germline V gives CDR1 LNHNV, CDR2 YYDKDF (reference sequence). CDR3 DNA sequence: TGTGCCACCAGCAGTGGCGGGGTGTCCCAAGAGACCCAGTACTTC. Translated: CATSSGGVSQETQYF. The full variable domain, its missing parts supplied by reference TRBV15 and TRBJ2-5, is DAMVIQNPRYQVTQFGKPVTLSCSQTLNHNVMYWYQQKSSQAPKLLFHYYDKDFNNEADTPDNFQSRRPNTSFCFLDIRSPGLGDTAMYLCATSSGGVSQETQYFGPGTRLLVL.

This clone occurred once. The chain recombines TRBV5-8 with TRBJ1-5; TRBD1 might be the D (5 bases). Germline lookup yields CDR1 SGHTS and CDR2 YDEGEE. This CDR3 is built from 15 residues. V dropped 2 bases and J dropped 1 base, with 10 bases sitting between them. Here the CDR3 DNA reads TGTGCCAGCAGCTTTATCGCAGGGAGCAATCAGCCCCAGCATTTT. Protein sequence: CASSFIAGSNQPQHF.

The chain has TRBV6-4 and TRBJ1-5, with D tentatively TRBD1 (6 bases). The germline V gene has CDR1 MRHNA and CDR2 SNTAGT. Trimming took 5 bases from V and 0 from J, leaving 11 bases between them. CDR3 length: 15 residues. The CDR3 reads CASSREGGSNQPQHF. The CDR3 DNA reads TGTGCCAGCAGTCGCGAAGGGGGTAGCAATCAGCCCCAGCATTTT.

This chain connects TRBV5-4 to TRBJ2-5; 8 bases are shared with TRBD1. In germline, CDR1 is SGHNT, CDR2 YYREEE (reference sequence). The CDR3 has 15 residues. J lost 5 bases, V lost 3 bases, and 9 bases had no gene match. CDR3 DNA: TGTGCCAGCAGCTCTAGATGGACAGGGAGGGAGACCCAGTACTTC. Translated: CASSSRWTGRETQYF.